One and the same sample provided the 3 T cell receptor beta chains below, sequenced in a study of regulatory T cells in long-lasting Graves disease (dated by TCRdb to the early 2020s). The time point label corresponds to: newly diagnosed GD, antithyroid drugs for less than 3 months. For both TCR sequencing and RNA sequencing, RNA was extracted from PBMCs using TRIzol. The method was multiplex PCR. TCRdb records Illumina HiSeq 4000 as the sequencer. iRepertoire HTBI primers and Arm-PCR amplification of CDR3 regions were used to construct TCR beta libraries. TCRdb cleaned the public reads at Q25 with fastp, built clones with MiXCR and kept in-frame beta chains. One record per CDR3 amino acid sequence lists the most common genes and DNA. For this sample there are about 220,000 distinct CDR3 sequences; approximately 18% appear just once. The ten largest clonotypes hold approximately 12% of the sample.

These same records also appear under a second study, on T cells in Graves' hyperthyroidism and ophthalmopathy.

The specimen comprised peripheral blood mononuclear cells (PBMCs), sampled at new diagnosis, from a patient treated with antithyroid drugs. These receptors originate from a woman aged 25 to 39 with Graves disease. Donor details come from another sample of the same person, matched by shared clones.

There are many counts of this clonotype. The V and J genes are TRBV5-1 and TRBJ2-1; TRBD2 aligns across 13 bases. The V gene's germline CDR1 is SGHRS and CDR2 YFSETQ. After removal of 3 bases from V and 5 bases from J, the junction contained 8 bases not matched to a gene. CDR3 length: 17 amino acids. Here the CDR3 DNA reads TGCGCCAGCAGCTCAGGACTAGCGGGAGCATCTAACAATGAGCAGTTCTTC. It yields the protein CASSSGLAGASNNEQFF.

This clonotype was recorded at least ten times. The chain joins TRBV19 to TRBJ2-6; D might be TRBD1 (6 bases). The V gene's germline CDR1 is LNHDA and CDR2 SQIVND (reference sequence). The CDR3 has 17 amino acids. V was shortened by 2 bases and J by 0 bases, with 11 bases between the two germline ends. The CDR3 spells CASSISARGSGANVLTF. In DNA, the CDR3 is TGTGCCAGTAGTATATCGGCCAGGGGCTCTGGGGCCAACGTCCTGACTTTC.

Ten or more counts support this clonotype. The chain is built from TRBV2 and TRBJ1-1; tentative D call: TRBD1 (5 bases). Germline assignment: CDR1 SNHLY and CDR2 FYNNEI. The germline V and J ends were trimmed by 7 bases and 4 bases, with 13 bases remaining between them. CDR3 length: 13 amino acids. CDR3 DNA sequence: TGTGCCAGCACGGGGGAAAGCGGCACTGAAGCTTTCTTT. As protein: CASTGESGTEAFF.